This entry describes one T cell receptor (beta chain). This sample was included in a study of blood T cell repertoires in COVID-19. In the study overall: COVID-19 samples collected from the United States, Italy and Spain covered acute and convalescent phases. PBMCs, B-cell-depleted T cells, or T cells provided the cDNA or gDNA that made up the material.

Trimming cost V 0 bases and J 0 bases, with 12 bases left between them. CDR1 and CDR2 (germline): LGHDT, YNNKEL (reference sequence). CDR3 length: 17 amino acids. Per the study methods: Reference gene primer amplification yielded estimated nucleated cell counts. Only in-frame clones appear in the TCRdb table, and some are missing; sequencing was by immunoSEQ multiplex PCR. The V and J calls and clone size were taken over from that table, and D and trimming were inferred from the DNA. Of roughly 110,000 clones in the sample, over 70% were seen once. V gene TRBV3-1 (or the pseudogene TRBV3-2) combines with J gene TRBJ2-1; D is possibly TRBD2 (6 bases). The sequencing input was peripheral blood. This sequence was found in a man aged 45-65 years with acute or convalescent COVID-19. The CDR3 DNA reads TGTGCCAGCAGCCAAGATTTTCGGGGGATCTCCTACAATGAGCAGTTCTTC. As protein: CASSQDFRGISYNEQFF.